This paragraph reports one T cell receptor beta chain. What this receptor recognizes is not known. No base quality values were provided; no much bigger clone lies one nucleotide off. The library was made by the immunoSEQ multiplex PCR assay. For the multiplex PCR, a mixture combining 60 forward primers for TCR Vbeta segments and 13 reverse primers for TCR Jbeta segments was used. Amplification of the CDR3 region of rearranged TCR beta genes was performed with a multiplex PCR assay on genomic DNA. Amplified TCR beta libraries were sequenced as 87-base-pair reads on the Illumina HiSeq System. In the paper's pipeline: Across the 670 or so repertoires, a later analysis counted 80 million or so unique TCR beta chains, some 11 million of which were shared by at least two donors. Raw reads were error-corrected and collapsed into unique sequences by a nearest-neighbor algorithm in which closely related sequences were merged to remove PCR and sequencing errors. To assign V, D and J gene segments, CDR3 sequences were aligned to IMGT reference sequences. Each retained sequence needed at least a six-nucleotide match to both a V gene segment and a J gene segment. A rearrangement was called productive if the CDR3 had no stop codons and remained in frame with V and J, and every other rearrangement was called non-productive. Following IMGT convention, CDR3 was defined as the stretch from the second conserved V-encoded cysteine up to the conserved J-encoded phenylalanine. Sequences without an unambiguous match to a single V gene segment were excluded from the earlier analysis of about 630 of the donors. An earlier analysis of some 610 of the donors called V segments functional above 56.7% productive rearrangements and segregating when the between-donor standard deviation exceeded 5%. A statistical classification framework was developed to diagnose cytomegalovirus status using the catalog of TCR beta chain sequences. V and J gene assignment, in a later analysis, came from comparing TCR nucleotide sequences with IMGT/GENE-DB human TR gene sequences. The TCRdist pipeline was used in a later analysis to assign CDR3 sequences and most-parsimonious VDJ recombination scenarios. In a later analysis, each TCR beta chain was defined by its CDR3 amino acid sequence together with its V-gene family, and reads without a unique V-gene family were excluded. To address suspected cross-contamination and a sequencing artifact, a later analysis removed around 600 highly shared, low-generation-probability nucleotide sequences. In a later analysis, a clonal expansion index for each public chain was calculated from normalized within-repertoire ranks of inferred template counts. A later analysis computed generation probabilities with a VDJ recombination model fitted to out-of-frame rearrangements, and checked the results against IGoR. In a later analysis, hypergeometric tests were used to score TCR-TCR, TCR-HLA and TCR-CMV co-occurrence, with a repertoire-size bias correction applied to TCR pairs. To estimate false discovery rates, a later analysis permuted the HLA or CMV assignments 20 times. In a later analysis, co-occurring TCRs were grouped with DBSCAN, and TCRdist sequence similarity was added when clustering was performed within HLA-allele-positive subsets. Repertoires with fewer than 30,000 or more than 120,000 public chains, plus five repertoires with anomalous nucleotide sharing, were excluded from co-occurrence clustering. As stored in TCRdb, this immuneACCESS dataset retains in-frame rearrangements with V and J assigned. A fraction of the clones does not appear; measured against another copy, unresolved V genes explain less than half of the discrepancy, and the remainder lacks a known reason. The V and J calls and clone size were taken over from that table, and D and trimming were inferred from the DNA. This sample has approximately 90,000 clones in its table, and about 7.6% of those were observed once. Of the sample, 2% to 2.5% is held by the ten largest clones.

The sample belongs to a study of cytomegalovirus exposure and HLA in healthy donors (dated by TCRdb to about 2017). At the level of the whole study: In an earlier analysis of approximately 640 of the donors, around 290 Gb of sequence data and approximately 100 million unique TCR beta sequences from 150 million to 200 million T cells were reported. An early release covering more than 500 HLA-typed donors comprised about 300 gigabases of sequencing data and tens of millions of unique TCR sequences. The genetic ancestry cluster associated with self-reported Caucasian donors included 81% of the approximately 430 genotyped donors. The study aimed to test whether cataloging public T cell receptors could reveal signatures of past pathogen exposure. Using immunosequencing, the study profiled T cell repertoires from about 610 subjects and related those repertoires to cytomegalovirus serostatus. In addition to the first cohort of hundreds of subjects, a separate validation cohort of approximately 130 different subjects was used. High-throughput TCR immunosequencing, statistical association of individual TCRs with disease status, and machine learning were combined to predict cytomegalovirus infection status. A later analysis re-examined previously published TCR beta repertoires from 500 to 700 donors and added high-resolution HLA genotyping to investigate patterns of TCR occurrence. The later analysis used no new phenotypic data to find candidate immune exposures, relying instead on TCR beta sequences and their occurrence across donors. In an earlier analysis of roughly 600 of the donors, high-throughput TCR beta sequencing was used to judge whether each TCR beta V gene segment behaved as functional or pseudogenic. Alongside the repertoire data, information on donor age, sex, ethnicity and CMV serostatus was compiled. A later genetic analysis used genome-wide SNP genotypes for about three fifths of the 666 donors, treating that subset as a discovery cohort. Every discovery cohort repertoire had been produced on one sequencing platform. Class I and class II HLA loci were covered by the typing at four-digit resolution. The number of typed donors differed by locus: roughly 629-640 for A, B, C, DRB1 and DQB1; approximately 520 for DQA1; 606 for DPA1; and roughly 450 for DPB1. Five DR-DQ haplotypes were treated as single units for association and clustering because of strong linkage in the cohort. Among some 410 genotyped donors of the cohort, an average of about 240,000 unique TCR beta nucleotide sequences were sequenced per donor, roughly 18% of them non-productive. Points the paper makes about the study in general: For the cohort, immune exposure information was limited to CMV serostatus. At a false discovery rate of 0.05, a later analysis linked about 17,000 TCR beta sequences to specific HLA alleles. Linkage disequilibrium might explain the correlated functional status among segregating V segments, but an unknown experimental factor could not be excluded. Presence/absence analyses assumed roughly uniform sequencing depth across donors, an assumption that may not hold. A later analysis found that HLA-associated TCR beta chains were more clonally expanded and had lower generation probabilities than equally common non-associated chains. Assigning TCR associations to individual alleles was difficult when HLA alleles, especially DR and DQ, strongly co-occurred. A few of the identified cytomegalovirus-associated TCR beta chains were confirmed in vitro to be specific for cytomegalovirus antigens. It was suggested by the authors that the approach could potentially be generalized to other disease states and immunological phenotypes. In an earlier analysis of more than 500 of the donors, most TCR beta V segments appeared in productive rearrangements about 87% or about 30% of the time, broadly matching IMGT annotations. The study listed around 160 TCR beta chains as associated with cytomegalovirus. According to a later genetic analysis, donors in an Asian-associated ancestry cluster had fewer N-insertions in productive TCRs than the approximately 700-donor mean. Some IMGT-functional V segments, including TRBV6-2 and TRBV6-3, could not be distinguished by the 87-base-pair reads and were therefore excluded. The sequencing pipeline was judged likely to have produced a cluster of highly shared sequence variants as a technical artifact. A later analysis found that most CMV-associated TCR beta chains appeared HLA-restricted, with HLA associations seemingly driven largely by CMV exposure. Because counts were too low, about 15 rarely observed V segments, including chromosome 9 orphons, were left out of the earlier analysis of a few hundred of the donors. Several of the top co-occurrence clusters appeared to be linked to parvovirus B19, influenza, CMV and Epstein-Barr virus, according to a later analysis. Because HLA typing was missing for some donors at each locus, association tests included only the typed subset. A later genetic analysis associated a missense DCLRE1C variant with V-gene and J-gene trimming of TCR beta chains, and an independent cohort replicated the association. The classifier was reported to diagnose cytomegalovirus status with high specificity and sensitivity in both the original cohort and the validation cohort. A later analysis found that TCR association rates varied across HLA loci, with DRB1 alleles showing the most associated TCRs and HLA-C alleles the fewest. A further reported finding was that TCR beta sequences accurately predicted the HLA-A and HLA-B alleles for most subjects in the first cohort. Most TCR sequences were observed very rarely across donors, whereas some public TCRs were present in many individuals. This cohort had only TCR beta chains sequenced, and the lack of alpha or paired-chain data limited which features could be detected.

Taken from cysteine to phenylalanine, the CDR3 has 12 residues. Only the CDR3 portion is preserved as DNA: 36 bases, with reading frame beginning at the first base. The CDR1 and CDR2 encoded by the germline V gene (reference sequence) are WNHNN and SYGVQD. At the junction V is shortened by 4 bases and J by 11 bases, with 14 bases in between. In total, around 600 healthy bone marrow donors made up the cohort. All cohort members were sampled while nominally healthy, although unrecorded immune exposures were likely present. The donor tested CMV seronegative, placing the donor among the 350 to 400 seronegative members of the cohort. A peripheral blood sample was provided by each donor, and peripheral blood mononuclear cells were used for TCR beta sequencing. Genomic DNA was extracted from the blood cell samples with the Qiagen DNeasy Blood Extraction Kit.

The sequence was obtained from a man over 45 in good health and CMV-seronegative. The sequence joins TRBV10-1 to TRBJ1-1, with no confident D gene call. The sample consisted of PBMCs. The sequenced DNA is TGCGCCAGCAGTGGAGGAGGCTCGGTGGCTTTCTTT. This codes for CASSGGGSVAFF.